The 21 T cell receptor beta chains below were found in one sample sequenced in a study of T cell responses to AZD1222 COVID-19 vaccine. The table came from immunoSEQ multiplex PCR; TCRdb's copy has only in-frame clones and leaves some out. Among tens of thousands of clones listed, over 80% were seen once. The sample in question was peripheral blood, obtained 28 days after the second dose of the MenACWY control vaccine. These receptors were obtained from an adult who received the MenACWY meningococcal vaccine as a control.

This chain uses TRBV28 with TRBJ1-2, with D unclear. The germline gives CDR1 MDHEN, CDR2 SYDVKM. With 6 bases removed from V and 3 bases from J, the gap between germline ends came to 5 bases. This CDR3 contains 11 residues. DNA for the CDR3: TGTGCCAGCAGCACACACTATGGCTACACCTTC. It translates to CASSTHYGYTF.

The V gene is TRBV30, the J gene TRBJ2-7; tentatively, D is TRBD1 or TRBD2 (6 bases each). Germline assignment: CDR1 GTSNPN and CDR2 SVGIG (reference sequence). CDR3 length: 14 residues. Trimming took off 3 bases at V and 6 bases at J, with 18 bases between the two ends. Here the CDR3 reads CAWREGGPGREQYF. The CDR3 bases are TGTGCCTGGAGGGAGGGGGGCCCCGGGCGCGAGCAGTACTTC. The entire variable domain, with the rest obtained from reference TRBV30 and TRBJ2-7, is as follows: SQTIHQWPATLVQPVGSPLSLECTVEGTSNPNLYWYRQAAGRGLQLLFYSVGIGQISSEVPQNLSASRPQDRQFILSSKKLLLSDSGFYLCAWREGGPGREQYFGPGTRLTVT.

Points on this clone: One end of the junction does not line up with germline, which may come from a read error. The DNA for the CDR3 is TGTGCTAGCAGCTTAGTGGACGGCCAGGCCCAGTACTTC. It codes for CASSLVDGQAQYF. The chain joins TRBV7-7 to TRBJ2-5; D is unclear. CDR3 size: 13 residues. Per the germline V gene, CDR1 is SSHAT and CDR2 is FNYEAQ (reference sequence).

CDR3 protein: CASSPGPPAEVAYEQYF. CDR3 nucleotides: TGTGCCAGCAGCCCAGGCCCCCCAGCGGAGGTTGCGTACGAGCAGTACTTC. The V gene is TRBV7-2, the J gene TRBJ2-7; TRBD2 is a possible D gene (5 bases). The CDR3 has 17 residues. Germline V lookup: CDR1 SGHTA, CDR2 FQGNSA. The V and J ends lost 5 bases and 4 bases respectively, with 24 bases between them.

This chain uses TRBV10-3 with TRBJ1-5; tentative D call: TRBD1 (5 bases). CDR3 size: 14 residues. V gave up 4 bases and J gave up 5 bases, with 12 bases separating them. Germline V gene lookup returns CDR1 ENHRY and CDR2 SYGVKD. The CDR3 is CAISGDREYQPQHF. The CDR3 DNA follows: TGTGCCATCAGTGGAGACAGAGAGTATCAGCCCCAGCATTTT.

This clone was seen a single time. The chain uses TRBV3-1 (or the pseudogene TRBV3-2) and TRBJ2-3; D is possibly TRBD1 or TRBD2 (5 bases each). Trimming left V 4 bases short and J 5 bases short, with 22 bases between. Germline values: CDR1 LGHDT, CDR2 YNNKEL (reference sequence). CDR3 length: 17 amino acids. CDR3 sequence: CASSLNIGDGGRDTQYF. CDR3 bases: TGTGCCAGCAGCCTAAACATAGGGGACGGAGGTAGAGATACGCAGTATTTT.

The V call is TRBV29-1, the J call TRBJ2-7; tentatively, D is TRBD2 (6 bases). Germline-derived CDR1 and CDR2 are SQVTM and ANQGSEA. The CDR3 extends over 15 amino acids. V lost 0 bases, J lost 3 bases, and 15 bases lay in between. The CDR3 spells CSVEDGDGGVYEQYF. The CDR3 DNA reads TGCAGCGTTGAAGATGGGGACGGGGGAGTCTACGAGCAGTACTTC.

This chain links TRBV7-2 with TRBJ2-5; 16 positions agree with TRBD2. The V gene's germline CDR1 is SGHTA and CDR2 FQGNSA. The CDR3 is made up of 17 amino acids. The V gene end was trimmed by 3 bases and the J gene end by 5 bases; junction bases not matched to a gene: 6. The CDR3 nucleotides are TGTGCCAGCAGCTTGGGACTAGCGGGAGGGATGGGGGAGACCCAGTACTTC. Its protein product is CASSLGLAGGMGETQYF.

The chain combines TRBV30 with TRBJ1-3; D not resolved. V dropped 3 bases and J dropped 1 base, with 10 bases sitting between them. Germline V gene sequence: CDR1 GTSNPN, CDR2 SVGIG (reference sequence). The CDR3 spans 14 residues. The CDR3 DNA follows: TGTGCCTGGAGGGGGTCCCATTCTGGAAACACCATATATTTT. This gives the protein CAWRGSHSGNTIYF. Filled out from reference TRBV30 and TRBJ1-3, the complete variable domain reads SQTIHQWPATLVQPVGSPLSLECTVEGTSNPNLYWYRQAAGRGLQLLFYSVGIGQISSEVPQNLSASRPQDRQFILSSKKLLLSDSGFYLCAWRGSHSGNTIYFGEGSWLTVV.

The CDR3 nucleotides read TGTGCCAGCAGTTTTGTACTAAACACTGAAGCTTTCTTT. It yields the protein CASSFVLNTEAFF. J is TRBJ1-1 and V is TRBV28; D gene unclear. Germline V gives CDR1 MDHEN, CDR2 SYDVKM. V was clipped by 3 bases and J by 2 bases, with 7 bases between them. The CDR3 contains 13 residues.

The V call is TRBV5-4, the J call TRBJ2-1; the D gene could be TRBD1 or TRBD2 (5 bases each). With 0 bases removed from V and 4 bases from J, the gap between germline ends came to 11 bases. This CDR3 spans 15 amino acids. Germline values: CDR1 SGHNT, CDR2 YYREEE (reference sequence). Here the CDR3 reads CASSLAGTQYNEQFF. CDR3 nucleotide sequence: TGTGCCAGCAGCTTGGCCGGGACCCAATACAATGAGCAGTTCTTC.

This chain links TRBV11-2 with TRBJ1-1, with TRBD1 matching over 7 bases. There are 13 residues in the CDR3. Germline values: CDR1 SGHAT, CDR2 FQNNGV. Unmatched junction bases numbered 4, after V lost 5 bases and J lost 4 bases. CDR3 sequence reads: CASSTTGVTEAFF. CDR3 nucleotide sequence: TGTGCCAGCAGCACTACAGGGGTCACTGAAGCTTTCTTT.

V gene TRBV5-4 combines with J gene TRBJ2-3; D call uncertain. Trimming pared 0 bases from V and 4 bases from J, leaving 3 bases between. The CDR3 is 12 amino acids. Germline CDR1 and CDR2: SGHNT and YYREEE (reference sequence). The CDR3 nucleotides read TGTGCCAGCAGCTTGGTCGCAGATACGCAGTATTTT. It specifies CASSLVADTQYF.

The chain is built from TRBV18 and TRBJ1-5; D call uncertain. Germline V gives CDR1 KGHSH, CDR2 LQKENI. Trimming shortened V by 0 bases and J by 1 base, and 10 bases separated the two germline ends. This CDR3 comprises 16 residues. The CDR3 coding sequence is TGTGCCAGCTCACCACCGTCCCTGGCAAGCAATCAGCCCCAGCATTTT. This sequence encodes CASSPPSLASNQPQHF.

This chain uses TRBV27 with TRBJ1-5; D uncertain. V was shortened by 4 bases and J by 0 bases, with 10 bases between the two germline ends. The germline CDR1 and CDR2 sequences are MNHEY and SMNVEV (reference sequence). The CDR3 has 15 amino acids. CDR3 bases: TGTGCCAGCAGTTCCCTGTTATTTAGCAATCAGCCCCAGCATTTT. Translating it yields CASSSLLFSNQPQHF.

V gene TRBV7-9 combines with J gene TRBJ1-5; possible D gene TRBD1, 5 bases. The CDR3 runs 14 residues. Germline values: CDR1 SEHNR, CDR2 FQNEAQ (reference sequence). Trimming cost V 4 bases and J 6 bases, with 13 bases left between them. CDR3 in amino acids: CASSSETESQPQHF. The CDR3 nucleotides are TGTGCCAGCAGCTCAGAGACAGAATCTCAGCCCCAGCATTTT.

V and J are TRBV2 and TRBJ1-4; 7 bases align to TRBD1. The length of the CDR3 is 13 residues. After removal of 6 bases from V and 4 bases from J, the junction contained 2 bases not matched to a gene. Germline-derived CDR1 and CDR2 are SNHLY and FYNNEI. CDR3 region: CASRGQFNEKLFF. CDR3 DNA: TGTGCCAGCAGGGGACAGTTTAATGAAAAACTGTTTTTT.

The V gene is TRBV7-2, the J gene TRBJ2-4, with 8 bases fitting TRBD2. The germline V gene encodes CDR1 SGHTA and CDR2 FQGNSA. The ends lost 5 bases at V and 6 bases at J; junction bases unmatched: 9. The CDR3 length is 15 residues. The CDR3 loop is CASSPAGVRINIQYF. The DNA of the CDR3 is TGTGCCAGCAGCCCAGCGGGAGTGCGAATAAACATTCAGTACTTC.

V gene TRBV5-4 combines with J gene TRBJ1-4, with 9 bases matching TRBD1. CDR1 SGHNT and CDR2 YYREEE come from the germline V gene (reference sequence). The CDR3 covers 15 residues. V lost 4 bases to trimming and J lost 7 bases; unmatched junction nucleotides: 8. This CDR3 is CASSKGTGLSEKLFF. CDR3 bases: TGTGCCAGCAGCAAGGGGACAGGGCTGAGTGAAAAACTGTTTTTT.

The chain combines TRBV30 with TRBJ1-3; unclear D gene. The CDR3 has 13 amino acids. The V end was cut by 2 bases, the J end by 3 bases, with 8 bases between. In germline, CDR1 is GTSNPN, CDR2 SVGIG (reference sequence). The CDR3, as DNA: TGTGCCTGGAGTCCCTCGAATGGAAACACCATATATTTT. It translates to CAWSPSNGNTIYF.

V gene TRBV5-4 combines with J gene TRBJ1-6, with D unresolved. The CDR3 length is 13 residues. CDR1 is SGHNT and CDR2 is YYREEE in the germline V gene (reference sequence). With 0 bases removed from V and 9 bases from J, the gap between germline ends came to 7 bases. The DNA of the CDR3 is TGTGCCAGCAGCTTGGGCTCGGGTTCACCCCTCCACTTT. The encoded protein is CASSLGSGSPLHF.